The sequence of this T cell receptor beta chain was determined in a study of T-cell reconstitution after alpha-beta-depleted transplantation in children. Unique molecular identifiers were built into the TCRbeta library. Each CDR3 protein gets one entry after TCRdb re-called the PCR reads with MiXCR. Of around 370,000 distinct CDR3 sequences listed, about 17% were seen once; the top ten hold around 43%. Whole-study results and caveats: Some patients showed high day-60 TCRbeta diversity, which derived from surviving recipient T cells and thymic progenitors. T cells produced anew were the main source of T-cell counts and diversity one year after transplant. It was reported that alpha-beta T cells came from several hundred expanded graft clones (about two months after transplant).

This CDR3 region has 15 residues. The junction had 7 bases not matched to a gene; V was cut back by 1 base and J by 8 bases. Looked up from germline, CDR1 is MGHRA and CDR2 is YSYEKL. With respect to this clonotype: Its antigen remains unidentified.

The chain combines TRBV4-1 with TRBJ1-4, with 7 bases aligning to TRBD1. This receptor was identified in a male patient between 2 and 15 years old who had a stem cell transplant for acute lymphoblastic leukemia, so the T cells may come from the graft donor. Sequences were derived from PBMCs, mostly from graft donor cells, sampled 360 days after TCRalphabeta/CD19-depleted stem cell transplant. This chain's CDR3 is CASSQVDRVIEKLFF. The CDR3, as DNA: TGCGCCAGCAGCCAAGTCGACAGGGTGATCGAAAAACTGTTTTTT.